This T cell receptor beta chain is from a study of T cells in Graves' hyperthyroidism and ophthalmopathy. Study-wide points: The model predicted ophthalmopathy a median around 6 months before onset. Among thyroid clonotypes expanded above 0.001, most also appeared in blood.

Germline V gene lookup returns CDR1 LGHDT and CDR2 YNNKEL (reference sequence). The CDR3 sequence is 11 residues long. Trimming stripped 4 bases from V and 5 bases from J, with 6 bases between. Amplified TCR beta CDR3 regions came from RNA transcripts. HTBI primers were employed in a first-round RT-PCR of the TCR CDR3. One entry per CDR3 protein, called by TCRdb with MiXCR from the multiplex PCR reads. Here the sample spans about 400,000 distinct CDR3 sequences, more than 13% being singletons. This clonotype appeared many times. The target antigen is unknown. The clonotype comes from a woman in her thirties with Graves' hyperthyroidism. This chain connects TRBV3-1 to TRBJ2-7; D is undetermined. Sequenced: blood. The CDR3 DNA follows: TGTGCCAGCAGCCTTGAAGACGAGCAGTACTTC. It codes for CASSLEDEQYF.